The T cell receptor (beta chain) described here comes from a study of regulatory T cells in long-lasting Graves disease. The time point denotes: newly diagnosed GD, antithyroid drugs for less than 3 months. From PBMCs, RNA was extracted and then used to make the TCR library. CDR3-region Arm-PCR and iRepertoire HTBI primers produced the TCR beta libraries. TCRdb itself ran the multiplex PCR reads through MiXCR, one entry per CDR3 protein. This table has a few hundred thousand distinct CDR3 sequences, around 20% appearing once. CDR1 is GTSNPN, CDR2 SVGIG, per germline (reference sequence). The CDR3 covers 14 residues. The V gene lost 7 bases and the J gene lost 4 bases, with 19 bases spanning the gap. This clonotype was observed many times. Its antigen is unknown. Points from the study as a whole: Persistent-disease Graves' patients showed less TCR diversity than new cases.

This TCR was recovered from a female donor with Graves disease. The chain has TRBV30 and TRBJ1-1, with a tentative D call TRBD1 (5 bases). The sample here was peripheral blood mononuclear cells (PBMCs), taken at new diagnosis, from a patient treated with antithyroid drugs. The CDR3 bases are TGTGCCTCTATGGGGGGGGGATGGGGCACTGAAGCTTTCTTT. This codes for CASMGGGWGTEAFF.